The 25 T cell receptor beta chains below all came from one sample that was sequenced in a study of radiation and T cells in renal cell carcinoma. Described time point: blood 2 weeks post-SBRT. Stated treatment: 15 Gy SBRT to primary tumor, nephrectomy 4 weeks later. The method was immunoSEQ multiplex PCR; TCRdb's version includes in-frame clones alone and lacks a portion of them. The table includes about 130,000 clones, over 75% detected once. The sample was blood, taken from a patient whose treatment included radiotherapy and nephrectomy. These TCRs come from a man aged 45-60 years with renal cell carcinoma.

The rearrangement links TRBV9 to TRBJ2-1; TRBD2 matches 9 bases. CDR1 is SGDLS and CDR2 is YYNGEE in the germline V gene. The CDR3 spans 16 residues. After removal of 1 base from V and 2 bases from J, the junction contained 4 bases not matched to a gene. CDR3 coding DNA: TGTGCCAGCAGCGTATCTCTAGCGGGAACCTACAATGAGCAGTTCTTC. It is translated as CASSVSLAGTYNEQFF.

The gene calls are TRBV5-1 and TRBJ2-5, with 11 bases identical to TRBD2. V lost 1 base, J lost 5 bases, and 19 bases stayed unmatched. Germline assignment: CDR1 SGHRS and CDR2 YFSETQ. The CDR3 length is 20 residues. CDR3: CASSLSPLGLAAGIRETQYF. CDR3 nucleotide sequence: TGCGCCAGCAGCTTGAGCCCCTTGGGACTAGCGGCGGGGATTAGGGAGACCCAGTACTTC.

The genes are TRBV9 and TRBJ2-7; the D gene is possibly TRBD1 (6 bases). With 3 bases removed from V and 2 bases from J, the gap between germline ends came to 12 bases. The CDR3 is 14 residues long. The germline V gene encodes CDR1 SGDLS and CDR2 YYNGEE. DNA for the CDR3: TGTGCCAGCAGCGCTTACAGGGAACCCTACGAGCAGTACTTC. This gives the protein CASSAYREPYEQYF.

The chain recombines TRBV6-6 with TRBJ1-3; 12 nucleotides line up with TRBD1. The CDR3 consists of 15 residues. The V gene end was trimmed by 7 bases and the J gene end by 7 bases; junction bases not matched to a gene: 8. Germline CDR1 MNHNY, CDR2 SVGAGI (reference sequence). CDR3 sequence: CASKIGTGGTNTIYF. As DNA, the CDR3 is TGTGCCAGCAAGATAGGGACAGGGGGCACGAACACCATATATTTT.

The count of this clone is one. CDR3 amino acids: CASTGDSKYSGANVLTF. DNA of the CDR3: TGTGCCAGTACCGGGGACAGCAAATACTCTGGGGCCAACGTCCTGACTTTC. This chain connects TRBV19 to TRBJ2-6; TRBD1 agrees at 7 bases. After removal of 7 bases from V and 0 bases from J, the junction contained 9 bases not matched to a gene. In germline, CDR1 is LNHDA, CDR2 SQIVND (reference sequence). This CDR3 has 17 amino acids.

This clone was observed once. V is TRBV29-1 and J is TRBJ2-3; TRBD2 matches at 10 bases. CDR1 is SQVTM and CDR2 is ANQGSEA in the germline V gene. This CDR3 is 14 amino acids long. The V gene end was trimmed by 6 bases and the J gene end by 4 bases; junction bases not matched to a gene: 7. The CDR3 is CSVDSGRRADTQYF. CDR3 coding DNA: TGCAGCGTGGATAGCGGGAGGAGGGCAGATACGCAGTATTTT.

The chain links TRBV10-3 to TRBJ1-2; maybe TRBD1 (5 bases). Deletions cut 7 bases from V and 2 bases from J, with 11 bases between. The CDR3 runs to 13 residues. The germline V gene encodes CDR1 ENHRY and CDR2 SYGVKD. CDR3 nucleotides: TGTGCCATCAACCCGGGGCCCAACTATGGCTACACCTTC. Protein product: CAINPGPNYGYTF.

For this clone: Other nucleotide sequences from this sample produce the same CDR3. The chain has TRBV9 and TRBJ2-1, with TRBD2 identical over 10 bases. The length of the CDR3 is 14 residues. The junction had 2 bases not matched to a gene; V was cut back by 2 bases and J by 6 bases. Germline CDR1 is SGDLS and CDR2 is YYNGEE. The DNA of the CDR3 is TGTGCCAGCAGCGTTCTAGCGGGGGTCAATGAGCAGTTCTTC. Translated: CASSVLAGVNEQFF. The variable domain in full, with the rest retrieved from reference TRBV9 and TRBJ2-1, is DSGVTQTPKHLITATGQRVTLRCSPRSGDLSVYWYQQSLDQGLQFLIQYYNGEERAKGNILERFSAQQFPDLHSELNLSSLELGDSALYFCASSVLAGVNEQFFGPGTRLTVL.

V is TRBV28 and J is TRBJ1-1; a possible D gene is TRBD1 (5 bases). Germline V gives CDR1 MDHEN, CDR2 SYDVKM. The CDR3 has 14 amino acids. V lost 3 bases to trimming and J lost 4 bases, with 12 bases between them. The CDR3 is CASSFGGVGTEAFF. Written as DNA, the CDR3 is TGTGCCAGCAGTTTTGGGGGGGTAGGCACTGAAGCTTTCTTT.

This clone was recorded once. The genes are TRBV28 and TRBJ1-2, with D possibly TRBD1 on 6 matching bases. The CDR3 length is 13 residues. The V end was cut by 4 bases, the J end by 6 bases, with 12 bases between. CDR1 and CDR2 (germline): MDHEN, SYDVKM. CDR3 in amino acids: CASSYGTKNGYTF. The DNA for the CDR3 is TGTGCCAGCAGTTACGGGACAAAAAATGGCTACACCTTC.

This sequence joins TRBV30 and TRBJ2-1; 11 bases map to TRBD2. Losses at the gene ends were 8 bases for V and 3 bases for J; bases not matched to a gene: 6. The germline CDR1 and CDR2 sequences are GTSNPN and SVGIG (reference sequence). CDR3 length equals 14 residues. The CDR3 nucleotides are TGTGCCGGCCTTACTAGCGGGGGCTACAATGAGCAGTTCTTC. This encodes CAGLTSGGYNEQFF.

The chain uses TRBV6-6 and TRBJ1-3; D not certain. Between the trimmed V and J ends, which lost 11 bases and 0 bases, there was a span of 11 bases. Germline V CDR1 and CDR2: MNHNY, SVGAGI (reference sequence). CDR3 length: 13 amino acids. The CDR3 here is CAQSNPSGNTIYF. The DNA of the CDR3 is TGTGCCCAATCGAACCCCTCTGGAAACACCATATATTTT.

V usage is TRBV10-2 and J usage is TRBJ2-7; D gene unclear. Trimming left V 2 bases short and J 4 bases short, with 9 bases between. The germline V gene has CDR1 WSHSY and CDR2 SAAADI. This CDR3 has 13 residues. The CDR3: CASSEGAVYEQYF. CDR3 in DNA: TGCGCCAGCAGTGAGGGAGCCGTATACGAGCAGTACTTC.

Written as DNA, the CDR3 is TGTGCCAGCAGGATTTCACAGGGGACAGGGGGCTACACCTTC. Its protein product is CASRISQGTGGYTF. The V gene is TRBV6-5, the J gene TRBJ1-2; 9 nucleotides align to TRBD1. The germline CDR1 and CDR2 sequences are MNHEY and SVGAGI. The CDR3 runs to 14 residues. The V segment lost 6 bases and the J segment 8 bases; nucleotides outside the gene matches: 10.

V usage is TRBV7-2 and J usage is TRBJ1-4, with a tentative D call TRBD1 (5 bases). This CDR3 has 16 amino acids. Germline CDR1 is SGHTA and CDR2 is FQGNSA. V was cut by 5 bases and J by 8 bases, with 21 bases left in between. DNA for the CDR3: TGTGCCAGCAGCCCGGGACCCGGCCGGTTTGACGAAAAACTGTTTTTT. It translates to CASSPGPGRFDEKLFF.

This chain joins TRBV11-2 and TRBJ1-2; D is perhaps TRBD1 (5 bases). Trimming removed 6 bases at V and 0 bases at J, with 17 bases between. The CDR3 loop spans 16 amino acids. Looked up from germline, CDR1 is SGHAT and CDR2 is FQNNGV. CDR3 DNA sequence: TGTGCCAGCAGACAAAGCCCCACGGACACTAACTATGGCTACACCTTC. It is translated as CASRQSPTDTNYGYTF.

The rearrangement uses TRBV23-1 and TRBJ1-3, with 9 positions matching TRBD1. TRBV23-1 qualifies as an ORF whose function is uncertain. The CDR3 totals 15 residues. Trimming at V came to 6 bases and at J to 5 bases, leaving 8 bases not matched to a gene. The CDR3 here is CASRPRDRDRNTIYF. CDR3 coding DNA: TGCGCCAGCAGGCCCCGGGACAGGGATCGAAACACCATATATTTT.

J is TRBJ1-2 and V is TRBV13; no firm D call. Germline V gene data show CDR1 as PRHDT and CDR2 as FYEKMQ (reference sequence). The CDR3 consists of 12 residues. V gave up 1 base and J gave up 0 bases, with 0 bases separating them. The CDR3 reads CASSLANYGYTF. CDR3 DNA: TGTGCCAGCAGCTTAGCTAACTATGGCTACACCTTC.

The V call is TRBV19, the J call TRBJ2-7; 7 nucleotides match TRBD1. Trimming took 5 bases from V and 4 from J; bases not matched to a gene: 5. CDR3 length equals 13 residues. Germline loops: CDR1 LNHDA, CDR2 SQIVND (reference sequence). In DNA, the CDR3 is TGTGCCAGTAGTCCAGGGGGACGGTACGAGCAGTACTTC. It encodes CASSPGGRYEQYF.

This chain uses TRBV10-3 with TRBJ2-7; 8 bases agree with TRBD1. The CDR3 spans 14 residues. Germline lookup yields CDR1 ENHRY and CDR2 SYGVKD. The V gene end was trimmed by 5 bases and the J gene end by 7 bases; junction bases not matched to a gene: 10. The CDR3 reads CAISWDRPPGEQYF. As DNA, the CDR3 is TGTGCCATCAGTTGGGACAGGCCCCCTGGGGAGCAGTACTTC.

The chain combines TRBV30 with TRBJ1-5; D gene unclear. The germline V gene has CDR1 GTSNPN and CDR2 SVGIG (reference sequence). The germline V and J ends were trimmed by 2 bases and 2 bases, with 7 bases remaining between them. The CDR3 loop spans 13 amino acids. The CDR3 DNA is TGTGCCTGGAGTTTGCGCGGCAATCAGCCCCAGCATTTT. Translated, it gives CAWSLRGNQPQHF.

This chain connects TRBV28 to TRBJ1-3; perhaps TRBD1 as D (5 bases). Germline V gives CDR1 MDHEN, CDR2 SYDVKM. This CDR3 region has 12 residues. V was trimmed by 3 bases and J by 8 bases, leaving 8 bases between them. CDR3 DNA sequence: TGTGCCAGCAGTTTGGGGGGTCACACCATATATTTT. It yields the protein CASSLGGHTIYF.

The rearrangement uses TRBV5-4 and TRBJ1-4; 8 positions agree with TRBD1. The germline V gene has CDR1 SGHNT and CDR2 YYREEE (reference sequence). This CDR3 has 16 amino acids. The V gene end was trimmed by 5 bases and the J gene end by 4 bases; junction bases not matched to a gene: 10. The CDR3: CASSLMTGARNEKLFF. The CDR3 DNA reads as TGTGCCAGCAGTCTAATGACAGGGGCTCGTAATGAAAAACTGTTTTTT.

V usage is TRBV7-9 and J usage is TRBJ1-4; D uncertain. Trimming took 2 bases from V and 4 from J, leaving 8 bases between them. The CDR3 totals 14 residues. Germline V gives CDR1 SEHNR, CDR2 FQNEAQ (reference sequence). CDR3 region: CASSLPGLNEKLFF. The CDR3 nucleotides are TGTGCCAGCAGCTTACCGGGCCTTAATGAAAAACTGTTTTTT.

The CDR3 coding sequence is TGTGCCAGTAGCCGTCCTGAGAGCAGGCCAACTAATGAAAAACTGTTTTTT. Translated, it gives CASSRPESRPTNEKLFF. The rearrangement joins TRBV19 to TRBJ1-4; D is undetermined. V dropped 6 bases and J dropped 0 bases, with 17 bases sitting between them. CDR1 LNHDA and CDR2 SQIVND come from the germline V gene (reference sequence). CDR3 length: 17 amino acids.